The clone carrying this TCR beta chain has only a few counts. Noted time point: sample taken at primary tumor resection. Tumor, nontumor lung or frozen PBMC supplied whole RNA that was sequenced unsorted. Carried by each TCR cDNA molecule was a unique molecular identifier. TCRdb redid the calling of the 5' RACE reads with MiXCR, one entry per CDR3 protein. Of under 85,000 distinct CDR3 sequences listed, under 8.5% are singletons. Trimming took 3 bases from V and 4 from J, leaving 9 bases between them. The CDR3 spans 13 residues. Germline loops: CDR1 KGHDR, CDR2 SFDVKD. The entry originates in a study of spatial heterogeneity in lung cancer. Study as a whole: Combinations of a unique TCR and a UMI were tallied in raw reads, and on average each appeared more than ten times.

The TCR comes from a male donor with early-stage non-small cell lung cancer. The V call is TRBV24-1, the J call TRBJ2-7, with a tentative D call TRBD1 (6 bases). Sample: PBMCs, taken at surgery. CDR3 residues: CATSDTDSYEQYF. The CDR3 DNA sequence: TGTGCCACCAGTGATACGGACAGTTACGAGCAGTACTTC.